This T cell receptor (beta chain) was retrieved from a study of T cell repertoires in cytomegalovirus infection. Across the whole study: Matching HLA type, along with CMV infection, was indicated by public TCR beta signatures. Study findings and constraints: The ex vivo response showed dominance by HLA-C-restricted CMV-specific TCR beta clonotypes. Accumulated public TCR beta family frequency recognized individuals carrying CMV together with the relevant HLA.

There are many counts of this clonotype. The antigen is undetermined. MiXCR was run by TCRdb on the reads, yielding one entry per CDR3 protein. This table has fewer than 550,000 distinct CDR3 sequences, approximately 17% appearing once. The J segment lost 6 bases and the V segment lost 3 bases, leaving 5 bases of the junction unmatched. This CDR3 has 13 residues. Germline-derived CDR1 and CDR2 are MNHEY and SMNVEV (reference sequence). Sequencing was performed on CD8+ T cells from PBMCs. This TCR derives from a human donor in good health (CMV status not recorded). Some clones in this sample may be carry-over from other donors' samples. The J gene is TRBJ2-7, the V gene TRBV27, with 7 bases fitting TRBD1. The CDR3 DNA is TGTGCCAGCAGTTTGGCGCAGGGGGTCGAGCAGTACTTC. It yields the protein CASSLAQGVEQYF.